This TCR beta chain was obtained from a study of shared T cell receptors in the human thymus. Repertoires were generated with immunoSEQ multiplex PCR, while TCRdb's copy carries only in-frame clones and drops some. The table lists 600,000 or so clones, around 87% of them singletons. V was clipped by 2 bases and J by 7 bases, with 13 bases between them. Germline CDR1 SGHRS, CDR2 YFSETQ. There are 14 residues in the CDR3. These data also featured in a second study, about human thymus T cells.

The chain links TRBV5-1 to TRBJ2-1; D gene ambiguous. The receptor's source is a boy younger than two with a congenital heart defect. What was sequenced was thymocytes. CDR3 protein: CASSLVDPANEQFF. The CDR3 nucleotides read TGCGCCAGCAGCTTAGTTGATCCCGCGAATGAGCAGTTCTTC.